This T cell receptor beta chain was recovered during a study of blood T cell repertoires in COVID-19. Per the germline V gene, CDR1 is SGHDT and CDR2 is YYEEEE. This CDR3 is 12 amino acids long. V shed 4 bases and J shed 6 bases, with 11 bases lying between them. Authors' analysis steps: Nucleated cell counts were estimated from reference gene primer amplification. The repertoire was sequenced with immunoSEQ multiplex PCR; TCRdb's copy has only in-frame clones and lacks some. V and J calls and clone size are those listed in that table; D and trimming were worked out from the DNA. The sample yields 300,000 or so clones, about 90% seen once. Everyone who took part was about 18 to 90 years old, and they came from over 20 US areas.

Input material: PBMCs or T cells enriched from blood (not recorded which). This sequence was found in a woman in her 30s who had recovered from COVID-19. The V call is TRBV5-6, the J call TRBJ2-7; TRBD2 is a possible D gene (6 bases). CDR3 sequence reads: CASSGRGPEQYF. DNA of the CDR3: TGTGCCAGCAGCGGGCGGGGACCCGAGCAGTACTTC.